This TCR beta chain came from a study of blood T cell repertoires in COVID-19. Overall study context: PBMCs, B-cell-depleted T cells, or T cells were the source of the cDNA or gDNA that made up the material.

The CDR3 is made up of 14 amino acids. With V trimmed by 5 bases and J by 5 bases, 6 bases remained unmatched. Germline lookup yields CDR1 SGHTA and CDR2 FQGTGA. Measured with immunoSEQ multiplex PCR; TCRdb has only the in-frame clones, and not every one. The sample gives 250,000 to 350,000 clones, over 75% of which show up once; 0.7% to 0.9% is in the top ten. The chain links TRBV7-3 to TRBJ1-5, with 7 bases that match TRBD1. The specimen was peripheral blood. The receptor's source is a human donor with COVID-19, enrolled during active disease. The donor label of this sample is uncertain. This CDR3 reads CASSPAGGDQPQHF. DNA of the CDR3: TGTGCCAGCAGCCCCGCAGGGGGTGATCAGCCCCAGCATTTT.